The rows below give T cell receptor beta chains drawn from one sample of a study of CD8+CD57+ T cells in acquired aplastic anemia. A single record per CDR3 protein comes from TCRdb applying MiXCR to the reads. The table records 200,000 to 300,000 distinct CDR3 sequences, around 82% of them present only once. Sequenced: sorted CD4+, CD8+, or CD8+CD57+ T cells (not recorded which) from PBMCs. Receptor source: a human donor with aplastic anemia. Each CDR3 is given with its conserved first and last residue. D genes are given only for firm matches. Where a row states a size, it is once, few, many or the class of an expanded clone; other rows omit it.

d_call	j_call	v_call	clone_size	cdr3_aa	cdr3_nt
TRBD1	TRBJ2-7	TRBV29-1	few	CSVGRDSLYEQYF	TGCAGCGTTGGTAGGGACAGCCTCTACGAGCAGTACTTC
NA	TRBJ2-3	TRBV7-9	few	CASSHPYSHTLGMF	TGTGCCAGCAGCCATCCCTATAGCCACACTCTGGGAATGTTT
NA	TRBJ1-2	TRBV9	once	CASSWEGERLESGYTF	TGTGCCAGCAGCTGGGAGGGGGAGAGGCTCGAATCTGGCTACACCTTC
NA	TRBJ2-5	TRBV9	NA	CASGEARNTQYF	TGTGCCAGCGGAGAAGCTAGGAACACCCAGTACTTC
NA	TRBJ2-4	TRBV7-2	NA	CASGGGGSFQQF	TGTGCCAGCGGAGGGGGGGGGTCCTTCCAGCAGTTC
NA	TRBJ1-4	TRBV7-9	NA	CASSLPDKGICVTLFF	TGTGCCAGCAGCCTCCCCGACAAGGGGATTTGCGTTACACTGTTTTTT
NA	TRBJ2-1	TRBV29-1	few	CSVGHPYNEQFF	TGCAGCGTTGGCCATCCCTACAATGAGCAGTTCTTC
TRBD2	TRBJ2-2	TRBV7-9	NA	CASSDRLADTGELFF	TGTGCCAGCAGCGACCGGCTAGCGGACACCGGGGAGCTGTTTTTT
NA	TRBJ1-1	TRBV5-1	NA	CASSQRDSGIFF	TGCGCCAGCAGCCAGCGAGATAGCGGTATTTTCTTT
NA	TRBJ1-1	TRBV7-3	NA	CASSRQANAVKHSFF	TGTGCCAGCTCAAGACAGGCCAACGCCGTTAAACACTCATTCTTT
TRBD1	TRBJ1-2	TRBV7-8	NA	CASSSGGGPDTQYYTF	TGTGCCAGCAGCTCAGGGGGAGGTCCCGATACGCAGTATTACACCTTC